The TCR beta chain described here comes from a study of CD8+ T cells in alopecia areata. In the study overall: Each day, treated patients took oral tofacitinib twice, at 5 to 10 mg per dose.

Trimming took off 7 bases at V and 4 bases at J, with 10 bases between the two ends. The CDR3 sequence is 11 residues long. Germline V gene lookup returns CDR1 DFQATT and CDR2 SNEGSKA (reference sequence). In each case, RNA was isolated and then reverse transcribed into cDNA as the sequencing template. Generated by immunoSEQ multiplex PCR, the TCRdb table keeps only in-frame clones and is missing some. The table lists 170,000 or so clones, 65% of them singletons. The sample's treatment: oral pan-JAK inhibitor, 5-10 mg twice daily. The source material was CD4+ T cells sorted from blood, sampled at week 4, from a patient treated with tofacitinib. The J gene is TRBJ1-2, the V gene TRBV20-1; possibly TRBD1 for D (5 bases). This receptor was obtained from a human donor with alopecia areata. CDR3 bases: TGCAGTGGGGGCCTTCCCTATGGCTACACCTTC. Translated, it gives CSGGLPYGYTF.